Below, 32 T cell receptor beta chains from the same sample are listed, as sequenced in a study of T cells in women clearing cervical HPV infection (dated by TCRdb to between 2017 and 2018). The library was obtained by the immunoSEQ multiplex PCR assay. In TCRdb, the immuneACCESS table is reduced to in-frame sequences with V and J assigned. These tables do not hold every clone; where another copy was compared, an unresolved V gene accounts for under half, and the others remain unexplained. The sample table gives around 39,000 clones. The ten largest clones capture roughly 5.2% of the sample. Sequencing was carried out using blood buffy coat. The source is a woman between 18 and 69 years old with a cervical HPV16 infection that either progressed to CIN3+ or cleared (not recorded which).

The CDR3 protein is CAWDTGGGQPQHF. The DNA read from the CDR3 is TGTGCCTGGGATACAGGGGGCGGTCAGCCC. The rearrangement joins TRBV30 to TRBJ1-5; 9 bases map to TRBD1. The read comes to an end 3 residues before the CDR3 does, leaving the germline J gene to fill in the end. The length of the CDR3 is 13 residues. Per the germline V gene, CDR1 is GTSNPN and CDR2 is SVGIG (reference sequence). V lost 5 bases to trimming and J lost 6 bases; unmatched junction nucleotides: 5.

In regard to this clone: The read terminates 3 residues before the CDR3 end, so the remaining end is supplied by the germline J gene. The chain joins TRBV5-1 to TRBJ1-2; TRBD1 matches at 7 bases. In germline, CDR1 is SGHRS, CDR2 YFSETQ. J gave up 6 bases and V 4 bases, and 9 bases lay outside the gene matches. The CDR3 spans 14 residues. The part of the CDR3 DNA that was read is TGCGCCAGCAGCCTAGGGAGGGGGCGTGATGGC. Encoded protein: CASSLGRGRDG. The complete CDR3 sequence is CASSLGRGRDGYTF.

Points on this clone: The read terminates 3 residues ahead of where the CDR3 ends, so the germline J gene completes it. The chain recombines TRBV3-1 (or the pseudogene TRBV3-2) with TRBJ2-3; no firm D call. V lost 4 bases to trimming and J lost 1 base, with 6 bases between them. The germline gives CDR1 LGHDT, CDR2 YNNKEL (reference sequence). This CDR3 is built from 13 residues. The sequenced part of the CDR3 DNA is TGTGCCAGCAGCCCTCCCGGCACAGATACG. This gives the protein CASSPPGTDT. The entire CDR3 is CASSPPGTDTQYF.

Comment on this clone: The observed sequence ends 3 residues before the CDR3 terminus, with the missing tail filled in from the germline J gene. V is TRBV6-2 or TRBV6-3 and J is TRBJ2-5; 12 bases match TRBD1. From germline, CDR1 is MNHEY and CDR2 SVGEGT. This CDR3 region has 15 residues. Trimming cost V 2 bases and J 5 bases; bases outside gene matches: 3. The CDR3 loop is CASSYRDRGRETQYF. The CDR3 DNA, read in part, is TGTGCCAGCAGTTACCGGGACAGGGGGCGGGAGACC.

Comments on this clone: The read comes to an end 3 residues before the CDR3 does, leaving the germline J gene to fill in the end. The rearrangement uses TRBV6-2 or TRBV6-3 and TRBJ2-2; 7 nucleotides align to TRBD1. There are 15 residues in the CDR3. Germline assignment: CDR1 MNHEY and CDR2 SVGEGT. Trimming at V came to 5 bases and at J to 1 base, leaving 4 bases not matched to a gene. The CDR3 here is CASSLTGMNTGELFF. The sequenced part of the CDR3 DNA is TGTGCCAGCAGTCTGACAGGGATGAACACCGGGGAG.

With respect to this clone: With the read ending 3 residues before the CDR3 end, the germline J gene is used to fill in that end. The chain couples TRBV20-1 to TRBJ1-2; a weak D match, TRBD1 (6 bases). The V and J ends lost 5 bases and 4 bases respectively, with 14 bases between them. The CDR3 is made up of 13 amino acids. Germline CDR1 DFQATT, CDR2 SNEGSKA (reference sequence). The CDR3: CSAPIPDSYGYTF. Partial CDR3 DNA: TGCAGTGCTCCAATTCCGGACAGCTATGGC.

Notes on this clone: The read ends 3 residues before the CDR3 terminus; that terminus is restored from the germline J gene. J is TRBJ2-7 and V is TRBV19; TRBD1 agrees at 10 bases. This CDR3 spans 15 amino acids. V shed 3 bases, J shed 2 bases, and the junction held 4 bases outside the gene matches. Germline V CDR1 and CDR2: LNHDA, SQIVND (reference sequence). CDR3 DNA, as far as it was read: TGTGCCAGTAGTATGGGGACAGGGGTCCCCTACGAG. It translates to CASSMGTGVPYE. From start to end, the CDR3 is CASSMGTGVPYEQYF.

A word on this clone: The sequenced fragment ends 3 residues before the CDR3 boundary, so the rest is inferred from the germline J gene. The J gene is TRBJ2-2, the V gene TRBV19; TRBD2 aligns across 10 bases. The length of the CDR3 is 14 residues. V dropped 8 bases and J dropped 7; count of bases not matched to a gene: 7. CDR1 and CDR2 from the germline V gene are LNHDA and SQIVND (reference sequence). Partial CDR3 DNA: TGTGCCAGTCGAAGCGGGGGGGGTATCGGGGAG. It translates to CASRSGGGIGE. The full-length CDR3 reads as CASRSGGGIGELFF.

Concerning this clone itself: The read is 3 residues too short to cover the CDR3 end, so that end is filled in from the germline J gene. The chain couples TRBV11-2 to TRBJ2-3; TRBD2 might be the D (7 bases). The germline CDR1 and CDR2 sequences are SGHAT and FQNNGV. V shed 7 bases and J shed 4 bases, with 18 bases lying between them. The CDR3 extends over 15 amino acids. The covered CDR3 bases are TGTGCCAGCACCCTAGGGGGGGGTGGCGCAGATACG. It specifies CASTLGGGGADT. The entire CDR3 protein is CASTLGGGGADTQYF.

Notes on this clone: The read halts 3 residues ahead of the CDR3 end, with the missing end drawn from the germline J gene. This chain connects TRBV19 to TRBJ1-2; a weak D match, TRBD1 (5 bases). The germline V gene has CDR1 LNHDA and CDR2 SQIVND (reference sequence). The CDR3 has 15 residues. This CDR3 reads CASSIAGTSSYDYTF. The sequenced CDR3 bases are TGTGCCAGTAGTATCGCCGGGACTAGCTCCTACGAC. The entire variable domain, with the rest obtained from reference TRBV19 and TRBJ1-2, is as follows: DGGITQSPKYLFRKEGQNVTLSCEQNLNHDAMYWYRQDPGQGLRLIYYSQIVNDFQKGDIAEGYSVSREKKESFPLTVTSAQKNPTAFYLCASSIAGTSSYDYTFGSGTRLTVV.

Worth noting for this clone: The sequenced fragment ends 3 residues before the CDR3 boundary, so the rest is inferred from the germline J gene. The chain employs TRBV5-6 and TRBJ2-1, with a tentative D call TRBD1 (5 bases). CDR1 is SGHDT, CDR2 YYEEEE, per germline. V dropped 2 bases and J dropped 2 bases, with 11 bases sitting between them. The CDR3 has 15 residues. The CDR3 loop is CASSFGQGTYNEQFF. The sequenced part of the CDR3 DNA is TGTGCCAGCAGCTTTGGTCAGGGCACCTACAATGAG.

Points on this clone: The read halts 3 residues ahead of the CDR3 end, with the missing end drawn from the germline J gene. V and J are TRBV7-4 and TRBJ1-2; D might be TRBD1 (5 bases). Germline V gene lookup returns CDR1 SGHVT and CDR2 SQSDAQ. The length of the CDR3 is 14 residues. The CDR3 bases that were read are TGTGCCAGCGGTCTTGGGGGGAGGGCGGACGAC. It codes for CASGLGGRADD. The complete CDR3 reads CASGLGGRADDYTF.

As regards this clone: The sequenced fragment ends 3 residues before the CDR3 boundary, so the rest is inferred from the germline J gene. The gene calls are TRBV11-3 and TRBJ2-1; D remains unclear. From germline, CDR1 is SGHNT and CDR2 YENEEA. V lost 0 bases to trimming and J lost 4 bases, with 4 bases between them. This CDR3 is 13 amino acids long. CDR3: CASSLDSYNEQFF. The CDR3 DNA, read in part, is TGTGCCAGCAGCTTAGACTCGTACAATGAG.

A remark on this clone: Coverage ceases 3 residues before the CDR3 finishes, and the germline J gene fills in the end. The chain is built from TRBV27 and TRBJ2-5, with D possibly being TRBD2 (5 bases). The V and J ends lost 0 bases and 2 bases respectively, with 10 bases between them. This CDR3 has 15 amino acids. Germline V gives CDR1 MNHEY, CDR2 SMNVEV (reference sequence). The CDR3 DNA, read in part, is TGTGCCAGCAGTTTATCCCCTAGCATTCAAGAGACC. As protein: CASSLSPSIQET. The full CDR3 is CASSLSPSIQETQYF.

Notes on this clone: The CDR3 end falls 3 residues outside the read, so it is completed with the germline J gene. The chain recombines TRBV5-5 with TRBJ2-2; D may be TRBD2 (6 bases). Germline CDR1 SGHKS, CDR2 YYEKEE (reference sequence). This CDR3 region has 14 residues. CDR3 in amino acids: CASSLGTGANVLFF. CDR3 DNA, as far as it was read: TGTGCCAGCAGCTTAGGGACTGGGGCCAACGTG.

Notes on this clone: The read terminates 3 residues before the CDR3 end, so the remaining end is supplied by the germline J gene. The J gene is TRBJ2-3, the V gene TRBV4-2, with TRBD2 matching over 9 bases. This CDR3 is 16 amino acids long. Per germline, CDR1 LGHNA and CDR2 YNFKEQ. The V segment lost 1 base and the J segment 3 bases; nucleotides outside the gene matches: 5. CDR3 sequence reads: CASSQAREGLTDTQYF. The part of the CDR3 DNA that was read is TGTGCCAGCAGCCAAGCGCGGGAGGGCCTTACAGATACG.

For this clone: The CDR3 goes on 3 residues after the read ends, and that part is filled in from the germline J gene. The V call is TRBV5-4, the J call TRBJ2-2; no firm D call. The CDR3 loop spans 15 amino acids. Per the germline V gene, CDR1 is SGHNT and CDR2 is YYREEE (reference sequence). Trimming pared 0 bases from V and 1 base from J, leaving 7 bases between. The CDR3 sequence is CASSLAAGNTGELFF. The CDR3 bases that were read are TGTGCCAGCAGCTTGGCAGCAGGGAACACCGGGGAG.

Comment on this clone: The read falls 3 residues short of the CDR3 end, and the missing part is taken from the germline J gene. The chain couples TRBV19 to TRBJ2-2, with D possibly matching TRBD1 (5 bases). Looked up from germline, CDR1 is LNHDA and CDR2 is SQIVND (reference sequence). The CDR3 extends over 13 amino acids. CDR3 region: CASKYSGANVLFF. The part of the CDR3 DNA that was read is TGTGCCAGTAAATACTCTGGGGCCAACGTG.

For this clone: The read ends 3 residues before the CDR3 terminus; that terminus is restored from the germline J gene. The chain employs TRBV18 and TRBJ2-6; 12 bases align to TRBD1. Trimming took 7 bases from V and 0 from J; bases not matched to a gene: 16. In germline, CDR1 is KGHSH, CDR2 LQKENI. The CDR3 has 21 amino acids. This chain's CDR3 is CASFAGTGGLRSLSGANVLTF. The CDR3 bases that were read are TGTGCCAGCTTCGCAGGGACAGGGGGCCTCCGGTCCCTCTCTGGGGCCAACGTC.

As to this clone: The read ends 3 residues shy of where the CDR3 ends; the end is completed using the germline J gene. This rearrangement joins TRBV20-1 to TRBJ2-3; TRBD2 matches 11 bases. CDR3 length equals 17 residues. J lost 0 bases, V lost 0 bases, and 5 bases had no gene match. Per the germline V gene, CDR1 is DFQATT and CDR2 is SNEGSKA (reference sequence). The CDR3 region is CSARDISGRASTDTQYF. The DNA read from the CDR3 is TGCAGTGCTAGAGACATTAGCGGGAGGGCCAGCACAGATACG.

Concerning this clone: The sequence runs out 3 residues before the end of the CDR3; the remainder is reconstructed from the germline J gene. V is TRBV7-8 and J is TRBJ1-2; D might be TRBD1 (6 bases). There are 15 residues in the CDR3. CDR1 and CDR2 (germline): SGHVS, FQNEAQ. The covered CDR3 bases are TGTGCCAGCAGCTGGACAGAAAGGGGGGGGGCCAGC. Encoded protein: CASSWTERGGAS. The full-length CDR3 reads as CASSWTERGGASYTF.

As for this clone: The CDR3 end lies 3 residues beyond the end of the read and is filled in from the germline J gene. The chain combines TRBV12-3 or TRBV12-4 with TRBJ1-1, with D uncertain. V lost 1 base and J 1 base, leaving 4 bases between the germline ends. The CDR3 extends over 13 amino acids. The CDR3 bases that were read are TGTGCCAGCAGTTTAGGAGGGAACACTGAA. Translation: CASSLGGNTE. The CDR3 in full is CASSLGGNTEAFF.

Worth noting for this clone: The CDR3 is cut off 3 residues early in the read; its end comes from the germline J gene. The V and J genes are TRBV10-1 and TRBJ1-4, with 9 bases lining up with TRBD1. Per the germline V gene, CDR1 is WNHNN and CDR2 is SYGVQD (reference sequence). J lost 10 bases, V lost 0 bases, and 9 bases had no gene match. The CDR3 contains 16 residues. CDR3 amino acids: CASSESLGQGRGKLFF. Incomplete CDR3 DNA: TGCGCCAGCAGTGAGTCACTTGGACAGGGGAGAGGAAAA.

A remark on this clone: The DNA ends 3 residues before the CDR3 does, and the rest of the CDR3 is filled in from the germline J gene. The gene calls are TRBV29-1 and TRBJ1-1; weak D call: TRBD1 (5 bases). There are 11 residues in the CDR3. The germline V gene has CDR1 SQVTM and CDR2 ANQGSEA. The sequenced part of the CDR3 DNA is TGCAGCGTTGAAGTGAGCAGGGCT. Translation: CSVEVSRA. The entire CDR3 reads CSVEVSRAAFF.

As concerns this clone: The sequence runs out 3 residues before the end of the CDR3; the remainder is reconstructed from the germline J gene. The rearrangement uses TRBV7-6 and TRBJ2-7, with TRBD2 identical over 8 bases. The CDR3 runs 14 residues. Germline trimming cut 3 bases from V and 1 base from J; bases unmatched to any gene: 2. Germline-derived CDR1 and CDR2 are SGHVS and FNYEAQ. CDR3 region: CASSLIAGSYEQYF. The CDR3 DNA, read in part, is TGTGCCAGCAGCTTGATAGCGGGATCCTACGAG.

In regard to this clone: Sequencing ends 3 residues short of the CDR3 end; the germline J gene provides the rest. V is TRBV12-3 or TRBV12-4 and J is TRBJ1-5; unclear D gene. The ends were cut back, 7 bases at V and 2 bases at J, with 9 bases in the middle. The CDR3 contains 13 residues. CDR3 sequence reads: CASTQFGNQPQHF. CDR3 DNA (partial): TGTGCCAGCACCCAATTTGGCAATCAGCCC.

In regard to this clone: The read stops 3 residues short of the end of the CDR3; the missing end is completed from the germline J gene. The J gene is TRBJ2-2, the V gene TRBV4-2; 7 bases line up with TRBD2. V trimming: 4 bases; J trimming: 7 bases; junction bases outside the gene matches: 15. Germline CDR1 is LGHNA and CDR2 is YNFKEQ. The CDR3 has 17 amino acids. The CDR3 DNA, read in part, is TGTGCCAGCAGCCCTATAGGGGCTAGCGGCTCTTACGGGGAG. Amino acids: CASSPIGASGSYGE. In full, the CDR3 is CASSPIGASGSYGELFF.

CDR3 DNA (partial): TGTGCCATCAGTGAGGGGGGCACGACAGATACG. Translating gives CAISEGGTTDT. The full CDR3 protein reads CAISEGGTTDTQYF. J is TRBJ2-3 and V is TRBV10-3; D is possibly TRBD1 (6 bases). Coverage ceases 3 residues before the CDR3 finishes, and the germline J gene fills in the end. Germline V lookup: CDR1 ENHRY, CDR2 SYGVKD. The CDR3 is 14 amino acids. Trimming stripped 2 bases from V and 3 bases from J, with 9 bases between.

Worth noting for this clone: The read ends 3 residues early relative to the CDR3; the germline J gene fills the gap. The rearrangement joins TRBV29-1 to TRBJ2-1; 7 bases match TRBD1. Germline CDR1 reads SQVTM; CDR2 reads ANQGSEA. This CDR3 is 16 amino acids long. V shed 0 bases, J shed 6 bases, and the junction held 11 bases outside the gene matches. CDR3 protein: CSVEDFRRQGGNEQFF. Incomplete CDR3 DNA: TGCAGCGTTGAAGATTTCAGGCGACAGGGTGGCAATGAG.

Comments on this clone: The read ends 3 residues early relative to the CDR3; the germline J gene fills the gap. The V call is TRBV6-4, the J call TRBJ1-1; a weak D match, TRBD1 (6 bases). The V end was cut by 5 bases, the J end by 6 bases, with 13 bases between. CDR1 is MRHNA and CDR2 is SNTAGT in the germline V gene. This CDR3 contains 13 residues. The CDR3 sequence: CASSPGGAAEAFF. The part of the CDR3 DNA that was read is TGTGCCAGCAGTCCCGGGGGGGCCGCTGAA.

About this clone: The missing CDR3 end, 3 residues past where the read stops, is filled in from the germline J gene. The chain has TRBV10-3 and TRBJ2-7, with 7 positions matching TRBD1. Germline-derived CDR1 and CDR2 are ENHRY and SYGVKD. The length of the CDR3 is 15 residues. V shed 7 bases and J 4 bases; nucleotides not matched to a gene: 13. This chain's CDR3 is CAINGRVQGQYEQYF. The part of the CDR3 DNA that was read is TGTGCCATCAATGGTCGCGTACAGGGGCAGTACGAG.

Turning to this clone: With the read ending 3 residues before the CDR3 end, the germline J gene is used to fill in that end. The chain carries TRBV2 and TRBJ1-5; D may be TRBD1 (6 bases). Germline loops: CDR1 SNHLY, CDR2 FYNNEI. V lost 0 bases and J lost 5, with 11 bases in between. The CDR3 is 15 residues long. Partial CDR3 DNA: TGTGCCAGCAGTGAAGCGGGGCAGGGGTATCAGCCC. The encoded protein is CASSEAGQGYQP. In full, the CDR3 reads CASSEAGQGYQPQHF.